This TCR beta chain was recovered during a study of blood T cell repertoires in COVID-19. The wider study: Sample material is recorded as cDNA or gDNA derived from T cells, B-cell-depleted T cells, or PBMCs.

Germline CDR1 SGHRS, CDR2 YFSETQ. This CDR3 comprises 15 residues. V shed 4 bases and J shed 9 bases, with 20 bases lying between them. The protocol was immunoSEQ multiplex PCR, while the TCRdb copy is restricted to in-frame clones and leaves out a portion. The sample comprises about 150,000 clones, about 88% of which are singletons, and approximately 0.5% rests with the top ten. Sequencing used peripheral blood. The rearrangement links TRBV5-1 to TRBJ2-1; D may be TRBD2 (5 bases). This TCR came from a man aged 55 to 70 with COVID-19, enrolled during active disease. This CDR3 reads CASSPERLSSSEQFF. The CDR3 DNA reads TGCGCCAGCAGCCCGGAGCGGCTTAGCTCTAGTGAGCAGTTCTTC.